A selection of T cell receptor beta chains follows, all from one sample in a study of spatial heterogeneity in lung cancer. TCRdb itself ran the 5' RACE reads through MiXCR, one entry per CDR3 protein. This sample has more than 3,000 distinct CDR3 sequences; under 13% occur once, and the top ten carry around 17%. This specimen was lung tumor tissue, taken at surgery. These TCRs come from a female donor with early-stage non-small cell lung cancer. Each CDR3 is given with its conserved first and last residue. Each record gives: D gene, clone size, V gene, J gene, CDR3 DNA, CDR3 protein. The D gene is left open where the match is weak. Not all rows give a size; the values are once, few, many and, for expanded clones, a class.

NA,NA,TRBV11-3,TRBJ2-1,TGTGCCAGCAGCTTAGCACCGTCGGTCAATGAGCAGTTCTTC,CASSLAPSVNEQFF
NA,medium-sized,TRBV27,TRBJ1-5,TGTGCCAGCAGTTTTGGTCGGGGGTCCCAGCCCCAGCATTTT,CASSFGRGSQPQHF
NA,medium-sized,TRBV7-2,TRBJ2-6,TGTGCCAGCAAACCGGTTTCTGGGGCCAACGTCCTGACTTTC,CASKPVSGANVLTF
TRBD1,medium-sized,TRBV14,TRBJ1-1,TGTGCCAGCAGCCAGGGACAGGTGGGGGCTGAAGCTTTCTTT,CASSQGQVGAEAFF
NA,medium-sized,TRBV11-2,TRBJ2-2,TGTGCCAGCAGCTTAGCTGGACCGATAAACACCGGGGAGCTGTTTTTT,CASSLAGPINTGELFF
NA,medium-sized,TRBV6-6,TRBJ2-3,TGTGCCAGCAGTTGGGGTGTTAGCGGATACACAGATACGCAGTATTTT,CASSWGVSGYTDTQYF
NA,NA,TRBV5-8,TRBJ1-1,TGTGCCAGCAGCTTACAGAGGGAATTGGACACTGAAGCTTTCTTT,CASSLQRELDTEAFF
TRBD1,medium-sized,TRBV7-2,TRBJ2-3,TGTGCCAGCAGCTTAGGCCCGGGGACAGGGAGGGATACGCAGTATTTT,CASSLGPGTGRDTQYF
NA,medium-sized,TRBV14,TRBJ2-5,TGTGCCAGCAGCCAAGCTGGGGGTCTAACACTCTTC,CASSQAGGLTLF
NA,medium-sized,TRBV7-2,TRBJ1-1,TGTGCCAGCAGCTTAGAAGCAGGGGCAGACACTGAAGCTTTCTTT,CASSLEAGADTEAFF
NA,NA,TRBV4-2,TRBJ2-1,TGTGCCAGCAGCCAAGAGCTTGGTGAGCAGTTCTTC,CASSQELGEQFF
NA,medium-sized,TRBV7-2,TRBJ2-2,TGTGCCAGCACACTTGGGGGGGAGCTGTTTTTT,CASTLGGELFF
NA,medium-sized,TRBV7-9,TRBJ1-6,TGTGCCAGCAGCGATGGGCATTCACCCCTCCACTTT,CASSDGHSPLHF
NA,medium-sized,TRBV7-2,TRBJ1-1,TGTGCCAGCGGAGGGGGGCGAAACACTGAAGCTTTCTTT,CASGGGRNTEAFF
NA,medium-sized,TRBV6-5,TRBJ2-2,TGTGCCAGCAGTTACGGAAGAACCGGGGAGCTGTTTTTT,CASSYGRTGELFF
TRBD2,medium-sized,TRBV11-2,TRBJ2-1,TGTGCCAGCAGCTTACTAGCGGGGGCCCCAGTACGTGAGCAGTTCTTC,CASSLLAGAPVREQFF
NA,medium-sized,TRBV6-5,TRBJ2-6,TGTGCCAGCAGTGGCCTGGGGTCCAACGTCCTGACTTTC,CASSGLGSNVLTF
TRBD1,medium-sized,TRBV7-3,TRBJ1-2,TGTGCCAGCAGCCCGCAGGGGGCCGCTAACTATGGCTACACCTTC,CASSPQGAANYGYTF
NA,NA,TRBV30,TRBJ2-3,TGTGCCTGGAGTCAAACGAAGATGGATACGCAGTATTTT,CAWSQTKMDTQYF
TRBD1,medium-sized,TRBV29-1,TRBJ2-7,TGCAGCGCCCTCGCCGGGACAGGGGCAACCTACGAGCAGTACTTC,CSALAGTGATYEQYF
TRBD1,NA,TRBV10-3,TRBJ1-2,TGTGCCATCAGTACCGCCGGGACAGGGGGCGCGAACTATGGCTACACCTTC,CAISTAGTGGANYGYTF
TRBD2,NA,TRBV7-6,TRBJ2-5,TGTGCCAGCAGCTACACAGCGGGGGGGCAAGAGACCCAGTACTTC,CASSYTAGGQETQYF
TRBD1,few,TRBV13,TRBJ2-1,TGTGCCAGCAGCCCCCCCGGGACAGTCCTCTACAATGAGCAGTTCTTC,CASSPPGTVLYNEQFF
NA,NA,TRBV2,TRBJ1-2,TGTGCCAGCAGGCCCACAGGGACCTATGGCTACACCTTC,CASRPTGTYGYTF
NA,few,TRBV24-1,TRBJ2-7,TGTGCCACCAGTCCCCGGCACTCGACGAATAGTTACGAGCAGTACTTT,CATSPRHSTNSYEQYF
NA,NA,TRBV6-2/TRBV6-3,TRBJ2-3,TGTGCCAGCAGTTCCTTCGGGATTCCAGATACGCAGTATTTT,CASSSFGIPDTQYF
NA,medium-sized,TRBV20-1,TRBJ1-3,TGCAGTGCTGGAGCCGGGCCAGGGGTTTCGGTGGACACCATATATTTT,CSAGAGPGVSVDTIYF
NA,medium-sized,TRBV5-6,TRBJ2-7,TGTGCCAGCAGCTTTCTGCGGGGCCACGAGCAGTACTTC,CASSFLRGHEQYF
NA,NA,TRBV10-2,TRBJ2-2,TGCGCCAGTCAATCGCATTCGGGACACACCGGGGAGCTGTTTTTT,CASQSHSGHTGELFF
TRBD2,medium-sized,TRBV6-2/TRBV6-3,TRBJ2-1,TGTGCCAGCAGTTATTTCTTCATGCGGGGGGGTCGCGTTTCCTACAATGAGCAGTTCTTC,CASSYFFMRGGRVSYNEQFF
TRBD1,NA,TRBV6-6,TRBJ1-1,TGTGCCAGCAGTGGGGGACAGCCGAAAACTGAAGCTTTCTTT,CASSGGQPKTEAFF
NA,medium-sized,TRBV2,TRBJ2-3,TGTGCCAGCATATCGGAACAGGGCACAGATACGCAGTATTTT,CASISEQGTDTQYF
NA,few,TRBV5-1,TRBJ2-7,TGCGCCAGCAGCTTGGCCGGGGGGCCCTCCTACGAGCAGTACTTC,CASSLAGGPSYEQYF
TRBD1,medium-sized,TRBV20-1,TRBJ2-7,TGCAGTGCTAGAGAAGAAGGACAGGGGAACGAGCAGTACTTC,CSAREEGQGNEQYF
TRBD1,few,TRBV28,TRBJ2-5,TGTGCCACAGACAGGGGTGGAGAGACCCAGTACTTC,CATDRGGETQYF
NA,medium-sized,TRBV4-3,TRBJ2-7,TGCGCCAGCAGCCAACTACAGGGAACCTACGAGCAGTACTTC,CASSQLQGTYEQYF
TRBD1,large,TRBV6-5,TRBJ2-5,TGTGCCAGCAGTTACTGGACAGGGCGCCAAGAGACCCAGTACTTC,CASSYWTGRQETQYF
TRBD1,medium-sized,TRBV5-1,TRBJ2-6,TGCGCCAGCAGCTTTGCGAAACCGGGACAGGGACCCTCTGGGGCCAACGTCCTGACTTTC,CASSFAKPGQGPSGANVLTF
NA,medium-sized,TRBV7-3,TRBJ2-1,TGTGCCAGCAGCACGGGGGCCCACAATGAGCAGTTCTTC,CASSTGAHNEQFF
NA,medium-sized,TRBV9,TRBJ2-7,TGTGCCAGCAGCGTAGAACCGAAGGCGGAGCAGTACTTC,CASSVEPKAEQYF
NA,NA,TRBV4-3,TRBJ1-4,TGCGCCAGCAGCCAAGATGTGGCAGCAACTAATGGAAAACTGTTTTTT,CASSQDVAATNGKLFF
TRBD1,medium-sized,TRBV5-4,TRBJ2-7,TGTGCCAGCAGCTTGGACCCCGGACAGGAAGAGCAGTACTTC,CASSLDPGQEEQYF
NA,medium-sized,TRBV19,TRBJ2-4,TGTGCCAGTAGTACGTCTACGGACATTCAGTACTTC,CASSTSTDIQYF